Sequencing of this TCR beta chain was carried out in a study of cytomegalovirus exposure and HLA in healthy donors. The PCR employed 60 Vbeta primers together with 13 Jbeta primers. Some clones are missing from TCRdb's copy, which holds only in-frame ones; the method was immunoSEQ multiplex PCR. The sample totals 180,000 or so clones. A remark on this clone: Its antigen is unidentified.

CDR3 length: 14 amino acids. The germline V gene has CDR1 SNHLY and CDR2 FYNNEI. J was trimmed by 5 bases and V by 5 bases; bases with no gene match: 4. Overall study findings and caveats: Altogether, 150 to 200 TCR beta chains were recorded as cytomegalovirus-associated. An observed cluster of highly shared sequence variants was recorded as a likely sequencing artifact. Further analysis was carried out later, and it showed several of the most significant clusters appearing linked to common viral pathogens.

The source is a woman aged 18 to 35 in good health and CMV-seropositive. Sequencing was done on a sample of PBMCs. This chain uses TRBV2 with TRBJ2-2; 8 bases agree with TRBD2. The CDR3 sequence is CASSLAGQTGELFF. The CDR3 bases are TGTGCCAGCAGTCTAGCGGGCCAGACCGGGGAGCTGTTTTTT.